This is a list of T cell receptor beta chains from one sample in a study of T-cell reconstitution after alpha-beta-depleted transplantation in children. TCRdb called the PCR reads again in MiXCR, with one record for every CDR3 protein. The sample consists of almost 250,000 distinct CDR3 sequences, roughly 23% of them appearing once. The sample was PBMCs, taken before TCRalphabeta/CD19-depleted stem cell transplant. The receptors shown here come from a girl aged 2-10 years with Fanconi anemia, due to receive a stem cell transplant. The CDR3 runs from the conserved cysteine through the conserved F or W. The order of the fields is D gene, clone size, V gene, J gene, CDR3 DNA, CDR3 protein. The D gene is left open where the match is weak. Some rows have no size entry. The others give once, few or many, or a class for an expanded clone.

TRBD1	many	TRBV14	TRBJ2-7	TGTGCCAGCAGCCCCGGACAGGGGTTCTCCTACGAGCAGTACTTC	CASSPGQGFSYEQYF
.	.	TRBV19	TRBJ2-1	TGTGCCAGTAGTATAGGGACCAATGAGCAGTTCTTC	CASSIGTNEQFF
.	.	TRBV6-1	TRBJ2-1	TGTGCCAGCAGTCCCCGGTCCTCTAGGGACAATGAGCAGTTCTTC	CASSPRSSRDNEQFF
.	many	TRBV7-2	TRBJ2-7	TGTGCCAGCAGCTTAGCGAGCAGAAAAGGATACTTTTACGAGCAGTACTTC	CASSLASRKGYFYEQYF
.	many	TRBV29-1	TRBJ2-5	TGCAGCGTTGGGGCCGTAGGAGTGGTGGAGACCCAGTACTTC	CSVGAVGVVETQYF
.	.	TRBV28	TRBJ2-1	TGTGCCAGCAGTTTTACCCATGAGCAGTTCTTC	CASSFTHEQFF
.	.	TRBV18	TRBJ2-1	TGTGCCAGCTCACCAATTGGGGGAGGCAATGAGCAGTTCTTC	CASSPIGGGNEQFF
TRBD1	few	TRBV27	TRBJ2-7	TGTGCCAGCAGTAACGAGGGACAGGGGTACTACGAGCAGTACTTC	CASSNEGQGYYEQYF
.	few	TRBV20-1	TRBJ1-1	TGCAGTACCGGGACACAAGCTTCTGAAGCTTTCTTT	CSTGTQASEAFF
TRBD2	.	TRBV10-3	TRBJ2-2	TGTGCCATCTTCAGAAACCGCGGGAGGGCCGACACCGGGGAGCTGTTTTTT	CAIFRNRGRADTGELFF
TRBD2	few	TRBV7-2	TRBJ2-5	TGTGCCAGCAGCTTTGGACTAGCGGGAGGTAGAGGAGAGACCCAGTACTTC	CASSFGLAGGRGETQYF
TRBD2	.	TRBV4-2	TRBJ2-7	TGTGCCAGCAGCCTAACAAGTTACGGGACTAGTTCTTACGAGCAGTACTTC	CASSLTSYGTSSYEQYF
TRBD1	.	TRBV11-2	TRBJ2-7	TGTGCCAGCAGCCCTACGTGGACAGGGGACTACGAGCAGTACTTC	CASSPTWTGDYEQYF
TRBD1	many	TRBV4-2	TRBJ1-6	TGTGCCAGCAGCCAAGAAGTCGGCCGGGACAGGGGTAACTCACCCCTCCACTTT	CASSQEVGRDRGNSPLHF
TRBD1	many	TRBV7-2	TRBJ2-1	TGTGCCAGCAAGGGACAGGGGGCGGTAAATGAGCAGTTCTTC	CASKGQGAVNEQFF
.	.	TRBV7-6	TRBJ1-5	TGTGCCAGCAGCTTGACAGAATACAATCAGCCCCAGCATTTT	CASSLTEYNQPQHF
TRBD1	few	TRBV6-2/TRBV6-3	TRBJ2-6	TGTGCCAGCAGTTACCTGGAGACAGGGTTAGGATACTCTGGGGCCAACGTCCTGACTTTC	CASSYLETGLGYSGANVLTF
TRBD2	few	TRBV20-1	TRBJ2-5	TGCAGTGCCAAACGACTAGCGGGGCAAGAGACCCAGTACTTC	CSAKRLAGQETQYF
.	.	TRBV7-3	TRBJ2-7	TGTGCCAGCAGCAGTGATCCGATCTCGGCGCAGTACTTC	CASSSDPISAQYF
.	many	TRBV12-3/TRBV12-4	TRBJ2-3	TGTGCCAGCAGTTTACCCGAGGGCTACAATACGCAGTATTTT	CASSLPEGYNTQYF
.	many	TRBV20-1	TRBJ2-7	TGCAGTGCTAGACACGGGGTCGGACACGAGCAGTACTTC	CSARHGVGHEQYF
TRBD1	.	TRBV20-1	TRBJ1-6	TGCAGTGCCCCCGGGACAGTCACATCACCCCTCCACTTT	CSAPGTVTSPLHF
.	many	TRBV12-3/TRBV12-4	TRBJ2-3	TGTGCCAGCAGTGGGACCAGCACAGATACGCAGTATTTT	CASSGTSTDTQYF